The clone carrying this T cell receptor beta chain came up a few times. This sample was included in a study of blood T cell repertoires in COVID-19. About the study: The United States, Italy and Spain were the sources of the acute and convalescent COVID-19 samples. The cDNA or gDNA used as material had been derived from T cells, B-cell-depleted T cells, or PBMCs.

The data were produced by immunoSEQ multiplex PCR, yet TCRdb's version contains in-frame clones alone and is incomplete. The sample includes approximately 200,000 clones, around 79% seen only once; the top ten take roughly 17%. The sequencing sample was made of peripheral blood. The source is a man aged 55 to 70 with active or convalescent COVID-19.

The CDR3 sequence is CASSSRDREGNEQFF. The CDR3 DNA is TGCGCCAGCAGCTCCCGGGACAGGGAAGGGAATGAGCAGTTCTTC. The chain recombines TRBV4-1 with TRBJ2-1, with 9 bases that match TRBD1. CDR3 length: 15 amino acids. With 5 bases clipped from V and 7 bases from J, the junction kept 9 bases outside the gene matches. Germline-derived CDR1 and CDR2 are MGHRA and YSYEKL.